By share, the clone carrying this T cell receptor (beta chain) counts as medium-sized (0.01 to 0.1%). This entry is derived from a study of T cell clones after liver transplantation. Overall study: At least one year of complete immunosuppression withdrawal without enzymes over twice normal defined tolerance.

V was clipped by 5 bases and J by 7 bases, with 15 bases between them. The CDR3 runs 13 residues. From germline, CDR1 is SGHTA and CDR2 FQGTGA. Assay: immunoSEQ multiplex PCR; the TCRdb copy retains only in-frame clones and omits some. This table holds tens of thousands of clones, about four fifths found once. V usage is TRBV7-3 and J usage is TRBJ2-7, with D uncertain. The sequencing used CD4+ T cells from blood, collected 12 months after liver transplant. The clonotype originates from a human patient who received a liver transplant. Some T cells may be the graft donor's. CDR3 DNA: TGTGCCAGCAGCCCCGGCCCCCCTGGGGAGCAGTACTTC. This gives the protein CASSPGPPGEQYF.